This TCR beta chain was sequenced in a study of PD-1 blockade in classical Hodgkin lymphoma. Whole-study context: Patients got intravenous nivolumab 3 mg/kg every 2 weeks. Whole-study results and caveats: There was a significant rise in CD4+ TCR diversity by C4D1, with no such rise for CD8+.

Sequencing was performed with immunoSEQ multiplex PCR; in TCRdb, only in-frame clones are kept and a portion is missing. In the table there are 57,000 or so clones, approximately 88% of which are singletons. On this clone: Its antigen is unidentified. Without the conserved terminal phenylalanine or tryptophan, this CDR3 likely stems from a read error. The DNA is omitted, as the CDR3 cannot be located on it reliably, and the CDR3 follows TCRdb's listing.

Patients all relapsed after autologous stem cell transplantation, and there was variation in brentuximab vedotin exposure. Ends included, the CDR3 has 11 residues. Sequenced material: peripheral blood mononuclear cells (PBMCs), taken at baseline. V usage is TRBV21-1 and J usage is TRBJ1-1; TRBD1 is taken as the D call from the table, unchecked against the DNA. TRBV21-1 represents a pseudogene. This sequence originates from a human donor with classical Hodgkin lymphoma. CDR3: CASQPSWASFV.